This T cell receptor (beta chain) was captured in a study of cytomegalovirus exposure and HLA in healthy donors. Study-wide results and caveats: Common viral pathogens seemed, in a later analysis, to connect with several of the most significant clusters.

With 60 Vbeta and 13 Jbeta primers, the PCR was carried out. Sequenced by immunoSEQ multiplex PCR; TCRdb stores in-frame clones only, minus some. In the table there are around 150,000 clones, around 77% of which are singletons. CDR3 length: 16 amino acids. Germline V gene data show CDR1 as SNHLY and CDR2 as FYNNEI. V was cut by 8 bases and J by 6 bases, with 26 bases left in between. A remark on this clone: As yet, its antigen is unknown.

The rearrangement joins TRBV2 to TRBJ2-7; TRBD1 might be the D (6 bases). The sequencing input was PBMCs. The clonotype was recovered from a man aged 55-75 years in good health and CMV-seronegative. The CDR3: CASSRQPERGKGEQYF. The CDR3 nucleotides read TGTGCCAGCTCGCGACAACCGGAGAGGGGGAAGGGCGAGCAGTACTTC.